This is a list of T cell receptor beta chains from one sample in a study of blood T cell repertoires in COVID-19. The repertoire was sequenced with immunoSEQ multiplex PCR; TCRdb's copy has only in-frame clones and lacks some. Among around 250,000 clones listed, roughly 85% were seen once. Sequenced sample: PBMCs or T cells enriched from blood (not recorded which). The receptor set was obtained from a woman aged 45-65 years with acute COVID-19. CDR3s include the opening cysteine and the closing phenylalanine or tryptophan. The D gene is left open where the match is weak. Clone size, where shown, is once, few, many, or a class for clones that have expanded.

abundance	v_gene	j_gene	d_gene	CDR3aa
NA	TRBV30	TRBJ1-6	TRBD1	CAWSADRGTGGSPLHF
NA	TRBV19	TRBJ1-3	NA	CASSDIQGPSGNTIYF
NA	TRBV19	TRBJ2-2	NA	CASSGVVNTGELFF
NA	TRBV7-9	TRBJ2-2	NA	CASSLGSGAGTGELFF
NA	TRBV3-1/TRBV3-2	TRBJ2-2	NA	CASRLNTGELFF
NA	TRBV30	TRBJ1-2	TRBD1	CAWDTGAYGYTF
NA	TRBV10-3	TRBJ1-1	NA	CAISVDRRNTEAFF
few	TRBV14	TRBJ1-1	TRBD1	CASSQGTGAEAFF
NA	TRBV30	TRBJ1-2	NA	CAWSLGGGYTF
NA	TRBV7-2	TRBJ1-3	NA	CASSLGQIGNTIYF
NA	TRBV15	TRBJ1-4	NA	CATSRDRTGKLFF
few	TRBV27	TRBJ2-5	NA	CASSLGPDSQETQYF
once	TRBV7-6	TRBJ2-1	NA	CASSLSGRGRSSYNEQFF
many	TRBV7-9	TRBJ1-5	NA	CASSLGSGTDLWVQPQHF
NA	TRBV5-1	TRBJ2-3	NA	CASRYSSRDTQYF
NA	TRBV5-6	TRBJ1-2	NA	CASSLDRDYGYTF
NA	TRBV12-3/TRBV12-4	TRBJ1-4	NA	CASYSSTNEKLFF
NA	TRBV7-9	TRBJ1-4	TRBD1	CASSSGQGREKLFF
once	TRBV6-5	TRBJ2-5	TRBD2	CASTPSGFYQETQYF
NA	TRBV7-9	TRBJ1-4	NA	CASSRRGGNEKLFF
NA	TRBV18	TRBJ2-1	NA	CASSPPAAVDEQFF
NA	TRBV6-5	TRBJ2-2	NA	CASSYNRVPSGELFF
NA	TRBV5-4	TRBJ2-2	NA	CASSLGGSGELFF
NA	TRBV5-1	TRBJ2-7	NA	CASTPQARGITGEQYF
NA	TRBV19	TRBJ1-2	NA	CAIPSADYGYTF